This T cell receptor beta chain was sequenced for a study of response to subunit inactivated influenza vaccine. Findings of the study overall: The study's authors posited that every seasonal influenza vaccination enlists few new T cells.

TCRdb re-called the RT-PCR reads through MiXCR, storing one row per CDR3 protein. Among 530,000 or so distinct CDR3 sequences listed, 25% were seen once. Germline lookup yields CDR1 SGHTA and CDR2 FQGNSA. The CDR3 runs to 13 residues. The V end lost 7 bases, the J end lost 5 bases, and 14 bases lay between the germline ends. On this clonotype itself: The target antigen is unknown.

The sequence came from a man in his fifties or sixties who received an inactivated influenza vaccine. The source material was CD4+ T cells sorted from PBMCs, sampled roughly 5 days after vaccination. The chain has TRBV7-2 and TRBJ2-5, with unresolved D. Here the CDR3 reads CASTSRGAETQYF. The CDR3 DNA reads TGTGCCAGCACCAGTCGAGGCGCGGAGACCCAGTACTTC.